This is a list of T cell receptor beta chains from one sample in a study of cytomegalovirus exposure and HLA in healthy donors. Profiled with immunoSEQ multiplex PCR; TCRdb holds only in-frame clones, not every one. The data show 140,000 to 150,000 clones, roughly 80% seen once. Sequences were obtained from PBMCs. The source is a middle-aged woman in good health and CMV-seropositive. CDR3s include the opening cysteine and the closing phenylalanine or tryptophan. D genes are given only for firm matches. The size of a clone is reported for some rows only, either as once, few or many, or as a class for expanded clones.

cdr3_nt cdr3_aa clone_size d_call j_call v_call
TGTGCCAGCAGTGAAGCGATACAGGGGAACTATGGCTACACCTTC CASSEAIQGNYGYTF . TRBD1 TRBJ1-2 TRBV6-1
TGTGCCAGCAGTTCATACTACCCCATCACCGAGCAGTACTTC CASSSYYPITEQYF . . TRBJ2-7 TRBV6-5
TGTGCCACCAGCAGATCCGACAGGGCTGAAGCTTTCTTT CATSRSDRAEAFF . TRBD1 TRBJ1-1 TRBV15
TGTGCCTGGAGCCCACAGTCCACTGAAGCTTTCTTT CAWSPQSTEAFF . . TRBJ1-1 TRBV30
TGTGCCAGCAGCTCCAGGGGGAGGAACTATGGCTACACCTTC CASSSRGRNYGYTF . TRBD1 TRBJ1-2 TRBV27
TGTGCCAGCAGCCCCTCCGGACATCCGTATAATTCACCCCTCCACTTT CASSPSGHPYNSPLHF few . TRBJ1-6 TRBV9
TGTGCCAGCAGTTTCCAGGTTCTGGAGACCCAGTACTTC CASSFQVLETQYF . . TRBJ2-5 TRBV28
TGTGCCAGCAGCGTAGCCCCTAGCGGGGGGGCACATGAGCAGTTCTTC CASSVAPSGGAHEQFF . TRBD2 TRBJ2-1 TRBV9
TGTGCCAGCAGCTCCAACCGGGTTGTAAAGGAGCAGTACTTC CASSSNRVVKEQYF . . TRBJ2-5 TRBV7-2
TGTGCCAGCAGTGGGGACAGGGGGACGCACTTC CASSGDRGTHF . TRBD1 TRBJ2-7 TRBV28
TGCGCCAGTCGATTAACTAGCGGGAGCTTCACCGGGGAGCTGTTTTTT CASRLTSGSFTGELFF . TRBD2 TRBJ2-2 TRBV5-1
TGCGCCAGCCAGCGGGACGGAGGTGGGGTAACATACGAGCAGTACTTC CASQRDGGGVTYEQYF . TRBD2 TRBJ2-7 TRBV5-1
TGTGCCAGCAGCGCGAATAAGGGGGCGCAGGGCTACACCTTC CASSANKGAQGYTF once TRBD1 TRBJ1-2 TRBV13
TGTGCCAGCAGCCTCCGGGGGGAATCCTACGAGCAGTACTTC CASSLRGESYEQYF . TRBD2 TRBJ2-7 TRBV13
TGTGCCACCAGCAGCCTCCAAGGGGCACTCCTCTACGAGCAGTACTTC CATSSLQGALLYEQYF . . TRBJ2-7 TRBV15
TGTGCCAGCAGCTTACTAAGCTCAGGGACTAATGAAAAACTGTTTTTT CASSLLSSGTNEKLFF few . TRBJ1-4 TRBV13
TGTGCCAGCAGCCACATATCCGGGACAGGGTCCTCACCCCTCCACTTT CASSHISGTGSSPLHF few TRBD1 TRBJ1-6 TRBV5-8
TGCAGCGGTAGGACAGGGGTATTTGGGAGCACTGAAGCTTTCTTT CSGRTGVFGSTEAFF . TRBD1 TRBJ1-1 TRBV29-1
TGTGCCAGCCTAGCTAGCGGGAATTACAATGAGCAGTTCTTC CASLASGNYNEQFF . TRBD2 TRBJ2-1 TRBV2
TGTGCCAGCAGCTTAGCCTCGGCTAACTATGGCTACACCTTC CASSLASANYGYTF . . TRBJ1-2 TRBV11-2